These T cell receptor beta chains were read from a single sample in a study of somatic mutations in cytotoxic T cells in rheumatoid arthritis. Profiled with immunoSEQ multiplex PCR; TCRdb holds only in-frame clones, not every one. Here the sample spans about 18,000 clones, 73% being singletons. The sequencing input was CD8+ T cells sorted from blood. These receptors were taken from a woman aged 55-70 years in good health. Each CDR3 is given with its conserved first and last residue. The D gene is left open where the match is weak. Clone size is shown for a subset of rows, as once, few, many or a class of expanded clone.

>NA|TRBD2|TRBV7-6|TRBJ2-7
CASSSAPGLTYEQYF
TGTGCCAGCAGCTCGGCCCCGGGACTAACCTACGAGCAGTACTTC
>NA|NA|TRBV5-4|TRBJ2-7
CASSWGILGNEQYF
TGTGCCAGCAGCTGGGGAATACTTGGGAACGAGCAGTACTTC
>NA|TRBD2|TRBV5-1|TRBJ2-1
CASSPRTSGGPGSYNEQFF
TGCGCCAGCAGCCCGCGGACTAGCGGGGGGCCCGGCTCCTACAATGAGCAGTTCTTC
>NA|NA|TRBV2|TRBJ2-7
CASSEWSESYEQYF
TGTGCCAGCAGTGAATGGTCTGAGTCCTACGAGCAGTACTTC
>NA|NA|TRBV7-2|TRBJ1-1
CASSTIEWTEAFF
TGTGCCAGCAGCACAATCGAATGGACTGAAGCTTTCTTT
>NA|NA|TRBV20-1|TRBJ2-1
CSAKPGGEQFF
TGCAGTGCTAAACCGGGTGGGGAGCAGTTCTTC
>NA|NA|TRBV7-9|TRBJ1-2
CASSLYRVHYTF
TGTGCCAGCAGCCTGTACAGGGTCCATTACACCTTC
>NA|NA|TRBV4-1|TRBJ2-7
CASSQGEVYEQYF
TGCGCCAGCAGCCAGGGAGAAGTCTACGAGCAGTACTTC
>NA|NA|TRBV7-9|TRBJ2-2
CASNHPTGANTGELFF
TGTGCCAGCAACCACCCGACAGGAGCGAACACCGGGGAGCTGTTTTTT
>few|NA|TRBV10-2|TRBJ1-2
CASSPGRIETNYGYTF
TGCGCCAGCAGTCCTGGCAGGATAGAGACTAACTATGGCTACACCTTC
>NA|NA|TRBV27|TRBJ2-7
CASSLGLAGEQYF
TGTGCCAGCAGTTTGGGGCTAGCAGGCGAGCAGTACTTC
>NA|NA|TRBV27|TRBJ1-5
CASSLWGLNSNQPQHF
TGTGCCAGCAGTTTATGGGGACTCAATAGCAATCAGCCCCAGCATTTT
>medium-sized|NA|TRBV2|TRBJ1-1
CASSEGTVMNTEAFF
TGTGCCAGCAGTGAAGGGACAGTCATGAACACTGAAGCTTTCTTT
>once|NA|TRBV28|TRBJ1-2
CAIGGPRKNGYTF
TGTGCCATTGGGGGGCCCCGGAAGAACGGCTACACCTTC
>NA|NA|TRBV4-1|TRBJ1-6
CASTTGLGGDSPLHF
TGCGCCAGCACCACAGGGCTAGGGGGGGATTCACCCCTCCACTTT
>NA|TRBD1|TRBV5-6|TRBJ1-1
CASSLVQGEAFF
TGTGCCAGCAGCTTGGTACAGGGGGAAGCTTTCTTT
>NA|NA|TRBV30|TRBJ2-7
CAWSIPGQEPYEQYF
TGTGCCTGGAGCATCCCGGGACAAGAGCCTTACGAGCAGTACTTC
>once|NA|TRBV4-1|TRBJ1-5
CASSQVVPNQPQHF
TGCGCCAGCAGCCAAGTCGTGCCCAATCAGCCCCAGCATTTT
>NA|NA|TRBV11-2|TRBJ2-1
CASSLEGPRQFF
TGTGCCAGCAGCTTAGAAGGCCCACGTCAGTTCTTC
>NA|TRBD1|TRBV29-1|TRBJ2-7
CSVRTGFDEQYF
TGCAGCGTGAGGACAGGGTTCGACGAGCAGTACTTC
>NA|NA|TRBV27|TRBJ1-1
CASSLMFMNTEAFF
TGTGCCAGCAGTCTAATGTTTATGAACACTGAAGCTTTCTTT
>NA|NA|TRBV7-9|TRBJ1-2
CASSSTNSATNYGYTF
TGTGCCAGCAGCTCGACTAACAGCGCCACTAACTATGGCTACACCTTC
>medium-sized|NA|TRBV7-2|TRBJ2-1
CASSLVRGDNEQFF
TGTGCCAGCAGCTTAGTTCGCGGGGACAATGAGCAGTTCTTC
>NA|NA|TRBV9|TRBJ2-1
CASSLSNRDLSSSYNEQFF
TGTGCCAGCAGCCTTAGTAATCGGGATCTATCTAGCTCCTACAATGAGCAGTTCTTC
>NA|NA|TRBV6-4|TRBJ2-1
CASSPGGTDEQFF
TGTGCCAGCAGCCCCGGGGGCACCGATGAGCAGTTCTTC
>NA|NA|TRBV27|TRBJ2-3
CASSPSGHLGDTQYF
TGTGCCAGCAGTCCATCCGGACACTTAGGAGATACGCAGTATTTT
>few|TRBD1|TRBV2|TRBJ1-2
CASRPPRTGGNYGYTF
TGTGCCAGCAGGCCCCCCAGGACAGGGGGGAACTATGGCTACACCTTC
>NA|NA|TRBV27|TRBJ1-2
CASSLTKGGYGYTF
TGTGCCAGCAGTTTAACGAAGGGCGGCTATGGCTACACCTTC
>once|NA|TRBV7-9|TRBJ2-2
CASSLAGARDGELFF
TGTGCCAGCAGCTTAGCGGGGGCCCGGGACGGGGAGCTGTTTTTT
>few|NA|TRBV9|TRBJ1-1
CASSVQVNTEAFF
TGTGCCAGCAGCGTACAAGTGAACACTGAAGCTTTCTTT
>NA|NA|TRBV5-6|TRBJ2-3
CASSKDSTDTQYF
TGTGCCAGCAGCAAAGACAGCACAGATACGCAGTATTTT
>few|NA|TRBV4-1|TRBJ1-1
CASSQDVQGNTEAFF
TGCGCCAGCAGCCAAGATGTTCAGGGGAACACTGAAGCTTTCTTT
>NA|NA|TRBV7-6|TRBJ1-1
CASSPRQAPNTEAFF
TGTGCCAGCAGCCCCCGGCAGGCACCGAACACTGAAGCTTTCTTT
>NA|NA|TRBV27|TRBJ1-1
CASRKVNTEAFF
TGTGCCAGCAGGAAGGTGAACACTGAAGCTTTCTTT
>few|TRBD1|TRBV19|TRBJ1-6
CASTYEGAFGSPLHF
TGTGCCAGTACCTACGAGGGGGCATTTGGTTCACCCCTCCACTTT
>NA|NA|TRBV11-2|TRBJ1-1
CASSSGQGYAEAFF
TGTGCCAGCAGCTCCGGGCAGGGGTACGCTGAAGCTTTCTTT
>NA|NA|TRBV6-1|TRBJ1-5
CASSEAIEGNQPQHF
TGTGCCAGCAGTGAAGCGATAGAGGGGAATCAGCCCCAGCATTTT
>few|NA|TRBV4-1|TRBJ1-6
CASSQVSGWGNSPLHF
TGCGCCAGCAGCCAAGTCTCCGGGTGGGGTAATTCACCCCTCCACTTT
>NA|TRBD1|TRBV7-8|TRBJ1-2
CASSLVGVGGASYTF
TGTGCCAGCAGCTTAGTGGGGGTAGGGGGCGCGAGCTACACCTTC
>NA|NA|TRBV2|TRBJ1-1
CASTEGLEAFF
TGTGCCAGCACCGAGGGCCTTGAAGCTTTCTTT
>few|NA|TRBV9|TRBJ2-7
CASSPHQQGWYEQYF
TGTGCCAGCAGCCCCCATCAACAGGGTTGGTACGAGCAGTACTTC
>NA|NA|TRBV5-6|TRBJ2-1
CASSLGGRNEQFF
TGTGCCAGCAGCTTAGGGGGGAGGAATGAGCAGTTCTTC
>NA|TRBD2|TRBV7-2|TRBJ2-1
CASSLAGLAVYSYNEQFF
TGTGCCAGCAGCTTAGCGGGACTAGCGGTGTACTCCTACAATGAGCAGTTCTTC
>NA|TRBD2|TRBV9|TRBJ2-3
CASSVDMGGRADTQYF
TGTGCCAGCAGCGTCGACATGGGCGGGAGAGCAGATACGCAGTATTTT
>NA|TRBD2|TRBV11-2|TRBJ2-1
CASSLGPGTSDYNEQFF
TGTGCCAGCAGCTTAGGTCCGGGGACTAGCGATTACAATGAGCAGTTCTTC
>NA|TRBD1|TRBV6-5|TRBJ2-7
CASSHRGPGYEQYF
TGTGCCAGCAGCCACAGGGGGCCTGGCTACGAGCAGTACTTC
>few|TRBD1|TRBV13|TRBJ1-5
CASSSRGGGQPQHF
TGTGCCAGCAGCTCCAGGGGGGGAGGACAGCCCCAGCATTTT
>few|NA|TRBV6-1|TRBJ1-2
CASSEDEGHNYGYTF
TGTGCCAGCAGTGAAGATGAGGGGCATAACTATGGCTACACCTTC
>NA|NA|TRBV25-1|TRBJ2-1
CASSGLGYGSSYNEQFF
TGTGCCAGCAGTGGGCTGGGATACGGGAGCTCCTACAATGAGCAGTTCTTC
>few|NA|TRBV29-1|TRBJ1-1
CSVELVGEAFF
TGCAGCGTTGAATTGGTCGGTGAAGCTTTCTTT
>NA|NA|TRBV2|TRBJ1-1
CASSETDTEAFF
TGTGCCAGCAGTGAGACGGACACTGAAGCTTTCTTT
>NA|NA|TRBV18|TRBJ1-4
CASSQKGSVATNEKLFF
TGTGCCAGCTCACAAAAGGGCTCCGTTGCAACTAATGAAAAACTGTTTTTT
>NA|NA|TRBV6-5|TRBJ2-1
CASSYSSANEQFF
TGTGCCAGCAGTTACTCATCGGCTAATGAGCAGTTCTTC
>NA|TRBD1|TRBV19|TRBJ2-7
CASSLGQGARDEQYF
TGTGCCAGTAGCCTTGGACAGGGGGCGCGCGACGAGCAGTACTTC
>NA|NA|TRBV4-1|TRBJ2-7
CASSPGAGGNEQYF
TGCGCCAGCAGCCCCGGGGCAGGGGGGAACGAGCAGTACTTC
>few|NA|TRBV10-3|TRBJ1-1
CAISERHAGTEAFF
TGTGCCATCAGTGAGAGGCACGCGGGCACTGAAGCTTTCTTT
>few|NA|TRBV10-2|TRBJ2-7
CASSEDGAFYEQYF
TGCGCCAGCAGTGAGGACGGGGCTTTCTACGAGCAGTACTTC
>NA|NA|TRBV7-8|TRBJ1-1
CASSLASRDTEAFF
TGTGCCAGCAGCTTAGCGAGCAGAGACACTGAAGCTTTCTTT
>NA|NA|TRBV7-8|TRBJ2-7
CASSWRRGVYEQYF
TGTGCCAGCAGCTGGAGGAGGGGAGTCTACGAGCAGTACTTC
>NA|TRBD1|TRBV6-1|TRBJ2-5
CASSEATGGVQETQYF
TGTGCCAGCAGTGAAGCGACAGGGGGGGTACAAGAGACCCAGTACTTC